Below, one TCR beta chain is given with its context. The study ran its PCR with 60 Vbeta and 13 Jbeta primers. The method was immunoSEQ multiplex PCR; TCRdb's version includes in-frame clones alone and lacks a portion of them. The data hold about 200,000 clones, with roughly 80% observed a single time. The V gene lost 0 bases and the J gene lost 4 bases, with 9 bases spanning the gap. The CDR3 has 14 amino acids. The germline V gene encodes CDR1 PRHDT and CDR2 FYEKMQ (reference sequence). These data originate in a study of cytomegalovirus exposure and HLA in healthy donors. The chain links TRBV13 to TRBJ1-2; tentative D call: TRBD1 (6 bases). The receptor was derived from a girl between 2 and 10 years old in good health and CMV-seronegative. Sequenced: PBMCs. The CDR3 here is CASSLGQGPYGYTF. DNA of the CDR3: TGTGCCAGCAGCTTAGGACAGGGCCCCTATGGCTACACCTTC.